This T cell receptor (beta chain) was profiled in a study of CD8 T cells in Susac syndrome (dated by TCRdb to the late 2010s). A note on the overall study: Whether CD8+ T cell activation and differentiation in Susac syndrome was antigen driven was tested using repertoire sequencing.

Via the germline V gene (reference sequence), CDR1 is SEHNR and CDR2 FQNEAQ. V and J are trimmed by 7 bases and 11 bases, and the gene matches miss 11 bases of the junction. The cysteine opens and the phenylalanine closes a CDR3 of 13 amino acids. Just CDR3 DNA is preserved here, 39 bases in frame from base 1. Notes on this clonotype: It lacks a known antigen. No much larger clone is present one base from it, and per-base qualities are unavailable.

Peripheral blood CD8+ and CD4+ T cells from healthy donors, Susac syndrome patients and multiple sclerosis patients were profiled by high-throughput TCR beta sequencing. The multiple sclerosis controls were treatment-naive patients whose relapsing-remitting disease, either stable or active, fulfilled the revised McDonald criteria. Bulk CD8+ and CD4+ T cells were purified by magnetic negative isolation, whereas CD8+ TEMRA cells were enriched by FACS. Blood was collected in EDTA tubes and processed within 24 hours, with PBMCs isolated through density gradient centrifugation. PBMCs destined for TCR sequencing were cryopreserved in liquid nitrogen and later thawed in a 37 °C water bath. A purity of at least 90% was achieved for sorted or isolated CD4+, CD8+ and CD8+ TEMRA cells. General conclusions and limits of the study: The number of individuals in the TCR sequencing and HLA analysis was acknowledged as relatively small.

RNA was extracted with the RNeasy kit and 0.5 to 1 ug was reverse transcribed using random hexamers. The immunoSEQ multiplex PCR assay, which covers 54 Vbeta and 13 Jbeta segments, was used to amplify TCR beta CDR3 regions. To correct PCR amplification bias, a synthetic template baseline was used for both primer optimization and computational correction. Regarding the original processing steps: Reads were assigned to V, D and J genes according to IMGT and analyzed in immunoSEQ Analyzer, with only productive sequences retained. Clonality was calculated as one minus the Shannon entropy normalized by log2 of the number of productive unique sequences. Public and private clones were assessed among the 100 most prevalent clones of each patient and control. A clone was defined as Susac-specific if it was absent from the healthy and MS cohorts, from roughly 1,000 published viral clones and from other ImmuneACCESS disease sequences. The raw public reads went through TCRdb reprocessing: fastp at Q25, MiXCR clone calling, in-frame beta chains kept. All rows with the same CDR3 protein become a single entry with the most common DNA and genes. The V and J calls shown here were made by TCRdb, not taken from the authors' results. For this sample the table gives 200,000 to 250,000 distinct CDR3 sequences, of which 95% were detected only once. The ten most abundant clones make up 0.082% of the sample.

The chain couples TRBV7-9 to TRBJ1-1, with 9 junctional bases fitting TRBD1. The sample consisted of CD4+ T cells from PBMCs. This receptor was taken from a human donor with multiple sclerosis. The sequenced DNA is TGTGCCAGCAAAAGGGACAGGGCGGCGTGGGCTTTCTTT. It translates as CASKRDRAAWAFF.